This T cell receptor (beta chain) came from a study of OX40 agonist ivuxolimab in advanced cancers. With respect to the entire study: Ivuxolimab, which targeted the costimulatory receptor OX40 (CD134), was an agonistic, fully human IgG2 monoclonal antibody. Intravenous ivuxolimab was administered to patients every 2 weeks at six dose levels: 0.01, 0.1, 0.3, 1.5, 3 and 10 mg/kg. Prior anti-PD-1, anti-PD-L1 or anti-CTLA-4 therapy was permitted, and about two fifths of dose-escalation patients had received checkpoint inhibitors. Partial responses occurred in three dose-escalation patients: two with cutaneous melanoma and one with hepatocellular carcinoma. A male proportion of roughly 80% and a mean age of approximately 55 years, ranging from about 20 to 85, were recorded for the dose-escalation cohort. Peripheral TCRbeta sequencing aimed to test whether ivuxolimab altered TCR sequence diversity and caused clonal T-cell expansion. The paper describes the monotherapy dose-escalation part (N of about 47 patients) of the phase I trial of ivuxolimab. Among the approximately 54 dose-escalation patients, about 20 had hepatocellular carcinoma, around 15 melanoma, 9 renal cell carcinoma and 9 head and neck cancer. Study-wide conclusions, independent of this receptor: On average, CD8+ T cells showed more expanded clones than CD4+ T cells after ivuxolimab. In partial responders in the 0.1-3.0 mg/kg groups, normalized peripheral clonal expansion was found to be among the lowest, especially among CD8+ T cells. At doses from 0.1 to 3.0 mg/kg, clonal expansion was seen in both CD4+ and CD8+ blood T cells between baseline and week 6. The antigen specificity of the clonally expanded peripheral T cells was not determined. Low levels of normalized T-cell clonal expansion were also seen in some nonresponding patients.

From the germline V gene, CDR1 is MDHEN and CDR2 is SYDVKM. The CDR3 runs 15 residues from the cysteine to the phenylalanine. The CDR3 DNA has 45 bases and is translated from base 1. V gives up 5 bases and J gives up 2 bases, and the segment between their germline ends measures 12 bases. Patients with autoimmune disease history or receiving systemic immunosuppression were excluded from the trial. Peripheral blood for TCR sequencing was drawn from every dose cohort at baseline, at cycle 4 day 1 and at cycle 7 day 1. Samples were obtained from an open-label, multicenter, first-in-human phase I dose-escalation trial of ivuxolimab. Adults with locally advanced or metastatic melanoma, renal cell carcinoma, hepatocellular carcinoma or head and neck squamous cell carcinoma were enrolled in the trial. Before TCR sequencing, CD4+ T cells and CD8+ T cells were sorted from peripheral blood as separate populations.

Notes on this clone: It lacks a known antigen. No base-level quality is on record; no much larger clone is a single base apart.

For sequencing of the TCRbeta CDR3 region, genomic DNA was extracted from the sorted cells. TCRbeta CDR3 regions were sequenced using the immunoSEQ Assay. The table comes from immuneACCESS by way of TCRdb, which keeps in-frame sequences with V and J called. Part of the clones is missing from these tables; in studies checked, under half for an unresolved V gene and the rest for unknown reasons. The sample table holds around 84,000 clones, of which around nine tenths were seen once. Approximately 0.19% of the sample is in the top ten clones. Here the chain combines TRBV28 and TRBJ1-4; matching of 5 bases hints at TRBD1 as the D gene. Sequenced here: CD4+ or CD8+ T cells sorted from blood, sampled in a trial of the OX40 agonist ivuxolimab. The receptor was derived from an adult with an advanced solid tumor such as melanoma, head and neck, liver or kidney cancer. The bases are TGTGCCAGCAGTCCCTGGGACGGTACTAATGAAAAACTGTTTTTT. This sequence encodes CASSPWDGTNEKLFF. The variable domain in full, with residues beyond the CDR3 obtained from the reference TRBV28 and TRBJ1-4 genes, is DVKVTQSSRYLVKRTGEKVFLECVQDMDHENMFWYRQDPGLGLRLIYFSYDVKMKEKGDIPEGYSVSREKKERFSLILESASTNQTSMYLCASSPWDGTNEKLFFGSGTQLSVL.